This is a list of T cell receptor beta chains from one sample in a study of cytomegalovirus exposure and HLA in healthy donors. Here immunoSEQ multiplex PCR was the method, and the copy in TCRdb shows in-frame clones only, minus some. The data show approximately 240,000 clones, approximately 84% seen once. Sequencing was performed on PBMCs. Receptor source: a woman in her 40s in good health and CMV-seronegative. The CDR3 runs from the conserved cysteine through the conserved F or W. The D gene is left open where the match is weak. Clone size is shown for a subset of rows, as once, few, many or a class of expanded clone.

abundance: NA; v_gene: TRBV5-1; j_gene: TRBJ1-3; d_gene: TRBD1; CDR3nt: TGCGCCAGTAGCCCTGGACAGGGAGGATCTGGAAACACCATATATTTT; CDR3aa: CASSPGQGGSGNTIYF
abundance: NA; v_gene: TRBV5-1; j_gene: TRBJ1-2; d_gene: NA; CDR3nt: TGCGCCAGCAGCTTGATGCAGGGGCCTAACTATGGCTACACCTTC; CDR3aa: CASSLMQGPNYGYTF
abundance: NA; v_gene: TRBV5-5; j_gene: TRBJ2-7; d_gene: TRBD1; CDR3nt: TGTGCCAGCAGCCGCGACAGGGGTGCTCTGTACTTC; CDR3aa: CASSRDRGALYF
abundance: NA; v_gene: TRBV19; j_gene: TRBJ2-3; d_gene: TRBD2; CDR3nt: TGTGCCAGCGCTCCGGGACTAGTCGGGGATACGCAGTATTTT; CDR3aa: CASAPGLVGDTQYF
abundance: NA; v_gene: TRBV27; j_gene: TRBJ1-6; d_gene: NA; CDR3nt: TGTGCCAGCAGCCAGGGTCGGGGGAGTTATTCACCCCTCCACTTT; CDR3aa: CASSQGRGSYSPLHF
abundance: NA; v_gene: TRBV9; j_gene: TRBJ2-3; d_gene: TRBD2; CDR3nt: TGTGCCAGCAGCGCCCGGAGCGGGGGTGGAGATACGCAGTATTTT; CDR3aa: CASSARSGGGDTQYF
abundance: NA; v_gene: TRBV7-9; j_gene: TRBJ2-3; d_gene: TRBD2; CDR3nt: TGTGCCAGCAGCTTAACGGCGGGGGGGCCGGTAGATACGCAGTATTTT; CDR3aa: CASSLTAGGPVDTQYF
abundance: NA; v_gene: TRBV18; j_gene: TRBJ1-1; d_gene: NA; CDR3nt: TGTGCCAGCTCACAAAACCCAATACGAGGGACTGAAGCTTTCTTT; CDR3aa: CASSQNPIRGTEAFF
abundance: NA; v_gene: TRBV19; j_gene: TRBJ2-3; d_gene: NA; CDR3nt: TGTGCCAGTAGTATAGGCCCAGGGGGGGATACGCAGTATTTT; CDR3aa: CASSIGPGGDTQYF
abundance: NA; v_gene: TRBV7-9; j_gene: TRBJ2-1; d_gene: TRBD2; CDR3nt: TGTGCCAGCAGCCCTGGACTAGCCAACAATGAGCAGTTCTTC; CDR3aa: CASSPGLANNEQFF
abundance: NA; v_gene: TRBV6-5; j_gene: TRBJ1-6; d_gene: NA; CDR3nt: TGTGCCAGCAGTTACTCGAGGACTTATAATTCACCCCTCCACTTT; CDR3aa: CASSYSRTYNSPLHF
abundance: NA; v_gene: TRBV7-8; j_gene: TRBJ2-5; d_gene: NA; CDR3nt: TGTGCCAGCAGCCCGCCCGGGCGGGATCAAGAGACCCAGTACTTC; CDR3aa: CASSPPGRDQETQYF
abundance: NA; v_gene: TRBV5-1; j_gene: TRBJ1-1; d_gene: TRBD1; CDR3nt: TGCGCCAGCAGTTACTCCGGGACAGGGAGTAGCGTAGCTGAAGCTTTCTTT; CDR3aa: CASSYSGTGSSVAEAFF
abundance: NA; v_gene: TRBV10-3; j_gene: TRBJ1-2; d_gene: NA; CDR3nt: TGTGCCACGGGGGTGGTCAACTATGGCTACACCTTC; CDR3aa: CATGVVNYGYTF
abundance: NA; v_gene: TRBV6-5; j_gene: TRBJ2-5; d_gene: NA; CDR3nt: TGTGCCAGCAGTGTCGACAGGAAGACCCAGTACTTC; CDR3aa: CASSVDRKTQYF
abundance: NA; v_gene: TRBV7-9; j_gene: TRBJ2-5; d_gene: TRBD1; CDR3nt: TGTGCCAGCAGCTTACTGGACAGGGAAGAGACCCAGTACTTC; CDR3aa: CASSLLDREETQYF
abundance: NA; v_gene: TRBV5-1; j_gene: TRBJ1-2; d_gene: NA; CDR3nt: TGCGCCAGCAGCTACGGGGTAGAGGGCTATGGCTACACCTTC; CDR3aa: CASSYGVEGYGYTF
abundance: NA; v_gene: TRBV9; j_gene: TRBJ1-3; d_gene: TRBD1; CDR3nt: TGTGCCAGCAGCTCCCGGACAGGTGGAAACACCATATATTTT; CDR3aa: CASSSRTGGNTIYF
abundance: once; v_gene: TRBV27; j_gene: TRBJ2-7; d_gene: NA; CDR3nt: TGTGCCAGCAGTGGCTCGGGAGGACAGAACTACGAGCAGTACTTC; CDR3aa: CASSGSGGQNYEQYF
abundance: few; v_gene: TRBV5-1; j_gene: TRBJ2-5; d_gene: TRBD2; CDR3nt: TGCGCCAGCAGCTTCTGGACTAGCGGGGGGGCGGGTCAAGAGACCCAGTACTTC; CDR3aa: CASSFWTSGGAGQETQYF
abundance: NA; v_gene: TRBV9; j_gene: TRBJ1-1; d_gene: NA; CDR3nt: TGTGCCAGCAGCGTACAGACAGAAGGGGGTGAAGCTTTCTTT; CDR3aa: CASSVQTEGGEAFF
abundance: NA; v_gene: TRBV5-1; j_gene: TRBJ2-7; d_gene: NA; CDR3nt: TGCGCCAGCAGTCCCTCAGGGGAAACCGGGCAGTACTTC; CDR3aa: CASSPSGETGQYF
abundance: NA; v_gene: TRBV2; j_gene: TRBJ2-7; d_gene: NA; CDR3nt: TGTGCCAGCAGTTCACAGGGTGTCGGATACGAGCAGTACTTC; CDR3aa: CASSSQGVGYEQYF
abundance: NA; v_gene: TRBV5-1; j_gene: TRBJ2-3; d_gene: NA; CDR3nt: TGCGCCAGCGCCCGGCAAGGAGGGCCTAGCACAGATACGCAGTATTTT; CDR3aa: CASARQGGPSTDTQYF
abundance: NA; v_gene: TRBV2; j_gene: TRBJ2-5; d_gene: NA; CDR3nt: TGTGCCAGCAGTGGGGAGCGGTTAGAGACCCAGTACTTC; CDR3aa: CASSGERLETQYF
abundance: NA; v_gene: TRBV30; j_gene: TRBJ2-1; d_gene: TRBD2; CDR3nt: TGTGCCGGCCAGAGGACTAGTAACTACAATGAGCAGTTCTTC; CDR3aa: CAGQRTSNYNEQFF
abundance: NA; v_gene: TRBV5-6; j_gene: TRBJ2-5; d_gene: TRBD2; CDR3nt: TGTGCCAGCAGCCCAACCGGGACTAGCGGGGGGTGGCTGGTGACCCAGTACTTC; CDR3aa: CASSPTGTSGGWLVTQYF
abundance: NA; v_gene: TRBV9; j_gene: TRBJ1-5; d_gene: TRBD1; CDR3nt: TGTGCCAGCACAGCGTGGGACAGAGATAGCAATCAGCCCCAGCATTTT; CDR3aa: CASTAWDRDSNQPQHF
abundance: NA; v_gene: TRBV6-6; j_gene: TRBJ2-3; d_gene: NA; CDR3nt: TGTGCCAGCAGGCTAGATTTGTATACGCAGTATTTT; CDR3aa: CASRLDLYTQYF
abundance: NA; v_gene: TRBV11-2; j_gene: TRBJ1-2; d_gene: NA; CDR3nt: TGTGCCAGCAGTTTTGCCAGCGGGGCTGGGTATGGCTACACCTTC; CDR3aa: CASSFASGAGYGYTF
abundance: NA; v_gene: TRBV27; j_gene: TRBJ2-1; d_gene: NA; CDR3nt: TGTGCCAGCAGCTCCGGTGGTGAGCAGTTCTTC; CDR3aa: CASSSGGEQFF
abundance: NA; v_gene: TRBV2; j_gene: TRBJ1-1; d_gene: NA; CDR3nt: TGTGCCAGCAGTGAAGTAGGGGTTTGGGAAGCTTTCTTT; CDR3aa: CASSEVGVWEAFF
abundance: once; v_gene: TRBV4-1; j_gene: TRBJ1-5; d_gene: TRBD1; CDR3nt: TGCGCCAGCAGCCAAGATAATAGGGGGCTGCAGCCCCAGCATTTT; CDR3aa: CASSQDNRGLQPQHF
abundance: NA; v_gene: TRBV7-8; j_gene: TRBJ2-7; d_gene: NA; CDR3nt: TGTGCCAGCAGCTTAGAGTCTAGCCGAGCCTACGAGCAGTACTTC; CDR3aa: CASSLESSRAYEQYF
abundance: once; v_gene: TRBV18; j_gene: TRBJ1-2; d_gene: NA; CDR3nt: TGTGCCAGCTCACCCCAGGACGGACAGGGCTACACCTTC; CDR3aa: CASSPQDGQGYTF
abundance: NA; v_gene: TRBV7-9; j_gene: TRBJ2-7; d_gene: NA; CDR3nt: TGTGCCAGCAGCTTCACCAGGTCATTCGAGCAGTACTTC; CDR3aa: CASSFTRSFEQYF
abundance: NA; v_gene: TRBV10-3; j_gene: TRBJ1-4; d_gene: TRBD1; CDR3nt: TGTGCCATCAGTGAGTTCGGACAGGGTGGAGAAAAACTGTTTTTT; CDR3aa: CAISEFGQGGEKLFF
abundance: NA; v_gene: TRBV6-5; j_gene: TRBJ1-5; d_gene: NA; CDR3nt: TGTGCCAGCCGCGCGACGGGGGGAGGCAATCAGCCCCAGCATTTT; CDR3aa: CASRATGGGNQPQHF
abundance: NA; v_gene: TRBV7-9; j_gene: TRBJ2-4; d_gene: NA; CDR3nt: TGTGCCAGCAGACCTCTGGACATGGCCAAAAACATTCAGTACTTC; CDR3aa: CASRPLDMAKNIQYF
abundance: once; v_gene: TRBV11-2; j_gene: TRBJ2-2; d_gene: TRBD2; CDR3nt: TGTGCCAGCAGCTTAGGACTAGCGGGGACCGGGGAGCTGTTTTTT; CDR3aa: CASSLGLAGTGELFF
abundance: NA; v_gene: TRBV6-6; j_gene: TRBJ1-4; d_gene: NA; CDR3nt: TGTGCCAGCAGCGATACAGGGTGGGGAGAAAAACTGTTTTTT; CDR3aa: CASSDTGWGEKLFF
abundance: NA; v_gene: TRBV6-4; j_gene: TRBJ1-1; d_gene: NA; CDR3nt: TGTGCCAGCAGTGAGGGACAAGGCACTGAAGCTTTCTTT; CDR3aa: CASSEGQGTEAFF
abundance: NA; v_gene: TRBV28; j_gene: TRBJ1-5; d_gene: NA; CDR3nt: TGTGCCAGCAGGAACCAGGCCGGGGGGGATCAGCCCCAGCATTTT; CDR3aa: CASRNQAGGDQPQHF
abundance: NA; v_gene: TRBV2; j_gene: TRBJ1-4; d_gene: NA; CDR3nt: TGTGCCAGCAGAAACAGGGCGGGTGAAAAACTGTTTTTT; CDR3aa: CASRNRAGEKLFF
abundance: NA; v_gene: TRBV27; j_gene: TRBJ2-2; d_gene: TRBD2; CDR3nt: TGTGCCAGCAGTCTTGGGGGGACGGGACTAGCGGGGGAGCTGTTTTTT; CDR3aa: CASSLGGTGLAGELFF
abundance: NA; v_gene: TRBV9; j_gene: TRBJ2-7; d_gene: NA; CDR3nt: TGTGCCAGCAGCGTAGGGGCGTACGACTACGAGCAGTACTTC; CDR3aa: CASSVGAYDYEQYF
abundance: NA; v_gene: TRBV29-1; j_gene: TRBJ2-7; d_gene: TRBD1; CDR3nt: TGCAGCGTGGAGACAGGGGCCACCTACGAGCAGTACTTC; CDR3aa: CSVETGATYEQYF
abundance: NA; v_gene: TRBV6-5; j_gene: TRBJ2-5; d_gene: NA; CDR3nt: TGTGCCAGCAGTTCCTTGGAGACCCAGTACTTC; CDR3aa: CASSSLETQYF
abundance: once; v_gene: TRBV10-3; j_gene: TRBJ1-2; d_gene: TRBD1; CDR3nt: TGTGCCATCGGGGACAGGCTGGATGCCTACACCTTC; CDR3aa: CAIGDRLDAYTF
abundance: NA; v_gene: TRBV4-1; j_gene: TRBJ2-7; d_gene: TRBD1; CDR3nt: TGCGCCAGCAGCCAAGGAGGACAGGGGACCTACGAGCAGTACTTC; CDR3aa: CASSQGGQGTYEQYF
abundance: NA; v_gene: TRBV5-1; j_gene: TRBJ1-2; d_gene: TRBD1; CDR3nt: TGCGCCAGCAGCCTGGACAGGGAATCCATCTATGGCTACACCTTC; CDR3aa: CASSLDRESIYGYTF
abundance: NA; v_gene: TRBV18; j_gene: TRBJ1-1; d_gene: NA; CDR3nt: TGTGCCAGCTCACCAAGACAGGATAACACTGAAGCTTTCTTT; CDR3aa: CASSPRQDNTEAFF
abundance: NA; v_gene: TRBV7-9; j_gene: TRBJ1-1; d_gene: TRBD1; CDR3nt: TGTGCCAGCAGGCCCCGACAGGGGAACACTGAAGCTTTCTTT; CDR3aa: CASRPRQGNTEAFF
abundance: once; v_gene: TRBV9; j_gene: TRBJ2-5; d_gene: NA; CDR3nt: TGTGCCAGCAGCGACCGTCCCGGGCGGGGTCAGACCCAGTACTTC; CDR3aa: CASSDRPGRGQTQYF
abundance: NA; v_gene: TRBV19; j_gene: TRBJ1-2; d_gene: TRBD1; CDR3nt: TGTGCCAGTAGTACTCGGGACAGGAACTATGGCTACACCTTC; CDR3aa: CASSTRDRNYGYTF